The 24 T cell receptor beta chains below come from one sample, sequenced in a study of blood T cells in healthy people across ages (dated by TCRdb to between 2015 and 2017). Library creation used 5' RACE. The listed sequencing device is Illumina HiSeq 2500. A second PCR of roughly 7 to 12 cycles was run with a J-beta primer mix and a sample-barcoded 5' primer. TCRdb reworked the public reads: Q25 trimming with fastp, MiXCR clone assembly, productive beta chains retained. Entries that share a CDR3 protein sequence are merged under the most common genes and DNA. The sample profile shows about 1.4 million distinct CDR3 sequences; 55% to 75% of them were found once. 6.5% to 8.5% of the sample lies in the top ten. Material for sequencing was blood. The receptors were gathered from a man aged 18 to 29 in good health.

This clonotype was recorded once. This chain connects TRBV6-5 to TRBJ2-7; D is unclear. Germline loops: CDR1 MNHEY, CDR2 SVGAGI. This CDR3 has 15 residues. The germline V and J ends were trimmed by 7 bases and 1 base, with 17 bases remaining between them. The CDR3 protein is CASIPSGGLSYEQYF. As DNA, the CDR3 is TGTGCCAGCATCCCTTCTGGTGGATTATCCTACGAGCAGTACTTC.

This clonotype was counted many times. The chain is built from TRBV10-3 and TRBJ2-5, with D possibly matching TRBD2 (6 bases). V lost 5 bases and J lost 2, with 9 bases in between. CDR1 is ENHRY and CDR2 is SYGVKD in the germline V gene. The CDR3 consists of 13 residues. The CDR3 nucleotides are TGTGCCATCAGTCCCGGACTACAAGAGACCCAGTACTTC. Amino acids: CAISPGLQETQYF.

A few counts support this clonotype. The chain employs TRBV4-1 and TRBJ2-5; D unclear. CDR3 length: 16 residues. Trimming took off 4 bases at V and 0 bases at J, with 15 bases between the two ends. Germline V gives CDR1 MGHRA, CDR2 YSYEKL. The CDR3 is CASSRRTEMYQETQYF. CDR3 DNA sequence: TGCGCCAGCAGCCGACGGACCGAGATGTACCAAGAGACCCAGTACTTC.

This chain connects TRBV10-3 to TRBJ2-2; D might be TRBD2 (5 bases). The CDR3 has 14 residues. Germline V gives CDR1 ENHRY, CDR2 SYGVKD. The ends were cut back, 4 bases at V and 5 bases at J, with 11 bases in the middle. The CDR3 sequence: CAISGLASTGELFF. The CDR3 nucleotides are TGTGCCATCAGTGGGCTAGCCTCGACCGGGGAGCTGTTTTTT.

The table lists this clonotype with a few counts. This sequence joins TRBV12-3 or TRBV12-4 and TRBJ2-7; 7 bases line up with TRBD2. This CDR3 region has 15 residues. The J segment lost 2 bases and the V segment lost 5 bases, leaving 9 bases of the junction unmatched. The CDR3 nucleotides are TGTGCCAGCAGTGGGGGGGGAGTTTCAACCTACGAGCAGTACTTC. Protein sequence: CASSGGGVSTYEQYF.

This chain uses TRBV4-1 with TRBJ2-1; TRBD1 matches 12 bases. Germline V lookup: CDR1 MGHRA, CDR2 YSYEKL. The CDR3 extends over 15 amino acids. The V gene end was trimmed by 3 bases and the J gene end by 6 bases; junction bases not matched to a gene: 3. The CDR3 loop reads CASSHGDRGLNEQFF. The CDR3 nucleotides are TGCGCCAGCAGCCACGGGGACAGGGGGCTCAATGAGCAGTTCTTC.

This chain uses TRBV28 with TRBJ2-6, with no clear D. The V end was cut by 2 bases, the J end by 0 bases, with 5 bases between. The CDR3 runs 15 residues. Germline-derived CDR1 and CDR2 are MDHEN and SYDVKM. In DNA, the CDR3 is TGTGCCAGCAGTTTACAGTTCTCTGGGGCCAACGTCCTGACTTTC. Translating gives CASSLQFSGANVLTF.

This clonotype was counted a few times. The rearrangement links TRBV29-1 to TRBJ1-4; D is unclear. The germline CDR1 and CDR2 sequences are SQVTM and ANQGSEA. V was clipped by 5 bases and J by 13 bases, with 14 bases between them. The CDR3 consists of 11 residues. The CDR3 sequence is CSVQGSGALFF. CDR3 coding DNA: TGCAGCGTTCAAGGGTCTGGAGCACTGTTTTTT.

This chain joins TRBV29-1 and TRBJ2-2, with 8 nucleotides matching TRBD2. V gave up 6 bases and J gave up 2 bases; unmatched junction bases: 5. CDR3 length: 14 amino acids. The germline gives CDR1 SQVTM, CDR2 ANQGSEA. The CDR3 nucleotides read TGCAGCGTCGCGGGGGGCCGTAACACCGGGGAGCTGTTTTTT. This codes for CSVAGGRNTGELFF.

The chain is built from TRBV29-1 and TRBJ2-5, with D tentatively TRBD1 (5 bases). The closer fit of TRBJ2-7 to the DNA end suggests the J call may be wrong. The CDR3 extends over 13 amino acids. Germline CDR1 and CDR2: SQVTM and ANQGSEA. The DNA for the CDR3 is TGCAGCGTTGAGATCTCAGGGTGGTCCGAGCAGTACTTC. Translated, it gives CSVEISGWSEQYF.

This chain joins TRBV29-1 and TRBJ2-1; D tentatively fits TRBD1 or TRBD2 (5 bases each). Trimming stripped 1 base from V and 0 bases from J, with 13 bases between. The CDR3 totals 16 residues. CDR1 and CDR2 from the germline V gene are SQVTM and ANQGSEA. In DNA, the CDR3 is TGCAGCGTTGAAGCCATCCGGGGCGCCTCCTACAATGAGCAGTTCTTC. Protein: CSVEAIRGASYNEQFF.

The V gene is TRBV4-2, the J gene TRBJ2-1; possible D gene TRBD1, 6 bases. CDR1 LGHNA and CDR2 YNFKEQ come from the germline V gene. The CDR3 has 16 amino acids. Trimming left V 1 base short and J 1 base short, with 11 bases between. The CDR3 loop reads CASSQVTGSSYNEQFF. In nucleotides, the CDR3 is TGTGCCAGCAGCCAAGTTACAGGGTCGTCCTACAATGAGCAGTTCTTC.

In this sample, this clonotype turned up a few times. This chain links TRBV29-1 with TRBJ1-2, with D possibly TRBD1 on 5 matching bases. Trimming shortened V by 4 bases and J by 0 bases, and 12 bases separated the two germline ends. This CDR3 has 14 amino acids. Germline-derived CDR1 and CDR2 are SQVTM and ANQGSEA. DNA of the CDR3: TGCAGCGTTGGGGGCCATGGGGCTAACTATGGCTACACCTTC. Encoded protein: CSVGGHGANYGYTF. Drawing the rest from reference TRBV29-1 and TRBJ1-2, the complete variable domain is SAVISQKPSRDICQRGTSLTIQCQVDSQVTMMFWYRQQPGQSLTLIATANQGSEATYESGFVIDKFPISRPNLTFSTLTVSNMSPEDSSIYLCSVGGHGANYGYTFGSGTRLTVV.

V gene TRBV20-1 combines with J gene TRBJ2-7; 8 bases are shared with TRBD1. V lost 2 bases, J lost 3 bases, and 3 bases stayed unmatched. Germline V gene sequence: CDR1 DFQATT, CDR2 SNEGSKA (reference sequence). The CDR3 loop spans 13 amino acids. CDR3 DNA sequence: TGCAGTGCTAGATGGGACAGGTACTACGAGCAGTACTTC. Encoded protein: CSARWDRYYEQYF.

This clonotype came up once. V usage is TRBV20-1 and J usage is TRBJ2-1; 7 positions match TRBD2. The end of the DNA fits TRBJ2-7 better, so the J call may be wrong. The length of the CDR3 is 16 residues. Germline-derived CDR1 and CDR2 are DFQATT and SNEGSKA (reference sequence). CDR3 nucleotides: TGCAGTGCTAGGTCCTGGCGGGAGAGGAATAACGACGAGCAGTACTTC. It is translated as CSARSWRERNNDEQYF.

CDR3: CASSFWLAGTYNEQYF. The CDR3 DNA sequence: TGTGCCAGCAGTTTTTGGCTAGCGGGAACCTACAATGAGCAGTACTTC. The rearrangement uses TRBV12-3 or TRBV12-4 and TRBJ2-1; 9 bases agree with TRBD2. The end of the DNA fits TRBJ2-7 better, so the J call may be wrong. The CDR3 is 16 residues long.

The rearrangement links TRBV6-5 to TRBJ2-1; TRBD1 matches at 7 bases. The junction had 7 bases not matched to a gene; V was cut back by 9 bases and J by 5 bases. The CDR3 spans 13 residues. From germline, CDR1 is MNHEY and CDR2 SVGAGI. CDR3 sequence (DNA): TGTGCCAGTACCGGGACAGTAGACAATGAGCAGTTCTTC. This encodes CASTGTVDNEQFF.

This clonotype was picked up a small number of times. The chain carries TRBV12-3 or TRBV12-4 and TRBJ1-2; D remains unclear. V lost 8 bases and J 2 bases, leaving 15 bases between the germline ends. This CDR3 has 14 residues. CDR3 coding DNA: TGTGCCAGCGGAGGTGACCTTCAGAACTATGGCTACACCTTC. Its translation: CASGGDLQNYGYTF.

This chain links TRBV7-2 with TRBJ1-2; 7 bases are shared with TRBD1. J gave up 2 bases and V 5 bases, and 8 bases lay outside the gene matches. There are 15 residues in the CDR3. Germline-derived CDR1 and CDR2 are SGHTA and FQGNSA. CDR3 region: CASSPAPGQNYGYTF. The CDR3 region has the DNA TGTGCCAGCAGCCCCGCCCCGGGACAGAACTATGGCTACACCTTC.

The chain has TRBV6-2 or TRBV6-3 and TRBJ1-5; the D gene is possibly TRBD1 (6 bases). The germline CDR1 and CDR2 sequences are MNHEY and SVGEGT. This CDR3 contains 14 residues. V was clipped by 5 bases and J by 7 bases, with 15 bases between them. The CDR3: CASSPHGGGQPQHF. CDR3 nucleotides: TGTGCCAGCAGTCCACACGGGGGCGGCCAGCCCCAGCATTTT.

The chain uses TRBV7-9 and TRBJ2-3; 12 bases are shared with TRBD2. The germline gives CDR1 SEHNR, CDR2 FQNEAQ (reference sequence). V was pared by 5 bases and J by 1 base, with 7 bases of the junction left unmatched. The CDR3 has 17 amino acids. The CDR3 reads CASSKRRTSGGTDTQYF. In DNA form, the CDR3 reads TGTGCCAGCAGCAAAAGACGGACTAGCGGGGGCACAGATACGCAGTATTTT.

As DNA, the CDR3 is TGCAGTGCTAGAGACCCTTGGGGGTCCAATGAGCAGTTCTTC. Its translation is CSARDPWGSNEQFF. The chain employs TRBV20-1 and TRBJ2-1, with D perhaps TRBD1 or TRBD2 (5 bases each). V lost 0 bases, J lost 6 bases, and 12 bases lay in between. Germline CDR1 and CDR2: DFQATT and SNEGSKA (reference sequence). This CDR3 is 14 amino acids long.

The genes are TRBV7-2 and TRBJ2-7; D ambiguous. V was clipped by 5 bases and J by 0 bases, with 14 bases between them. This CDR3 comprises 15 residues. From germline, CDR1 is SGHTA and CDR2 FQGNSA. The CDR3 coding sequence is TGTGCCAGCAGCCAATCTGAGTATTACTCCTACGAGCAGTACTTC. Its protein is CASSQSEYYSYEQYF.

The chain is built from TRBV4-1 and TRBJ2-5; 8 nucleotides match TRBD2. The junction had 4 bases not matched to a gene; V was cut back by 1 base and J by 3 bases. CDR1 and CDR2 (germline): MGHRA, YSYEKL. This CDR3 comprises 15 residues. CDR3 in amino acids: CASSQGALAEETQYF. CDR3 sequence (DNA): TGCGCCAGCAGCCAAGGGGCACTAGCGGAAGAGACCCAGTACTTC.